The 9 T cell receptor beta chains reported below all come from one sample, sequenced in a study of shared clonotypes between healthy human individuals. Some clones are missing from TCRdb's copy, which holds only in-frame ones; the method was immunoSEQ multiplex PCR. The data show roughly 490,000 clones, approximately 80% seen once. The sample was PBMCs. The origin of the receptors is a woman in her 40s in good health. Some clones in this sample may be carry-over from other donors' samples.

There are a few counts of this clone. The chain carries TRBV30 and TRBJ2-2; weak D call: TRBD1 (7 bases). CDR1 and CDR2 (germline): GTSNPN, SVGIG (reference sequence). V lost 2 bases and J 0 bases, leaving 16 bases between the germline ends. The CDR3 covers 17 residues. The CDR3 DNA sequence: TGTGCCTGGAGTCCCTTCGCCAGGGGGGCGAACACCGGGGAGCTGTTTTTT. Translation gives CAWSPFARGANTGELFF.

The chain combines TRBV6-5 with TRBJ2-7; 10 bases fit TRBD2. The germline V gene has CDR1 MNHEY and CDR2 SVGAGI. The CDR3 totals 15 residues. J lost 4 bases, V lost 1 base, and 4 bases had no gene match. DNA for the CDR3: TGTGCCAGCAGTTACTTGGCTAGCGGGAGTTACGAGCAGTACTTC. It yields the protein CASSYLASGSYEQYF.

The chain uses TRBV29-1 and TRBJ2-1; 8 bases fit TRBD2. CDR1 and CDR2 from the germline V gene are SQVTM and ANQGSEA. The CDR3 runs to 14 residues. V gave up 3 bases and J gave up 9 bases; unmatched junction bases: 10. The DNA of the CDR3 is TGCAGCGTTGACGCGGAGGCTAGCGGGTTTGAGCAGTTCTTC. It specifies CSVDAEASGFEQFF.

The chain recombines TRBV5-1 with TRBJ2-5, with D possibly TRBD2 on 7 matching bases. The CDR3 runs 16 residues. The germline V gene encodes CDR1 SGHRS and CDR2 YFSETQ. Trimming took 7 bases from V and 2 from J, leaving 21 bases between them. The CDR3 nucleotides read TGCGCCAGCCATGACCCGGTAGGGGGAGGGCAAGAGACCCAGTACTTC. Translating gives CASHDPVGGGQETQYF.

V usage is TRBV5-6 and J usage is TRBJ2-7; TRBD1 matches at 9 bases. Germline values: CDR1 SGHDT, CDR2 YYEEEE. The V and J ends lost 4 bases and 0 bases, in that order; junction bases with no gene match: 5. This CDR3 is built from 15 residues. The CDR3 DNA is TGTGCCAGCAGCCCCGGGACAGGGAGCTCCTACGAGCAGTACTTC. Translation: CASSPGTGSSYEQYF.

This clone was picked up many times. V usage is TRBV5-8 and J usage is TRBJ2-5; 7 bases map to TRBD1. V was clipped by 4 bases and J by 2 bases; unmatched bases: 11. The germline gives CDR1 SGHTS, CDR2 YDEGEE. The CDR3 is 16 residues long. The CDR3 sequence is CASSLLRGRLQETQYF. DNA of the CDR3: TGTGCCAGCAGCCTCCTAAGGGGGCGGCTTCAAGAGACCCAGTACTTC.

The genes are TRBV4-3 and TRBJ2-6; D assignment may be TRBD1 or TRBD2 (5 bases each). V was clipped by 0 bases and J by 0 bases, with 9 bases between them. Looked up from germline, CDR1 is LGHNA and CDR2 is YSLEER. The CDR3 is 17 amino acids. CDR3 DNA sequence: TGCGCCAGCAGCCAAGATCTGAGGGGCTCTGGGGCCAACGTCCTGACTTTC. Translating gives CASSQDLRGSGANVLTF.

V gene TRBV7-9 combines with J gene TRBJ2-5; 9 nucleotides match TRBD2. There are 17 residues in the CDR3. V dropped 5 bases and J dropped 5; count of bases not matched to a gene: 15. The V gene's germline CDR1 is SEHNR and CDR2 FQNEAQ (reference sequence). As DNA, the CDR3 is TGTGCCAGCAGCCCGGGACTAGCAGGAGGAACGGGGGAGACCCAGTACTTC. Its protein is CASSPGLAGGTGETQYF.

The chain has TRBV18 and TRBJ2-1; D unresolved. V was pared by 2 bases and J by 2 bases, with 7 bases between. This CDR3 spans 14 amino acids. In germline, CDR1 is KGHSH, CDR2 LQKENI. This CDR3 reads CASSPTPTYNEQFF. CDR3 nucleotide sequence: TGTGCCAGCTCACCAACACCTACCTACAATGAGCAGTTCTTC. Filled out from reference TRBV18 and TRBJ2-1, the complete variable domain reads NAGVMQNPRHLVRRRGQEARLRCSPMKGHSHVYWYRQLPEEGLKFMVYLQKENIIDESGMPKERFSAEFPKEGPSILRIQQVVRGDSAAYFCASSPTPTYNEQFFGPGTRLTVL.